This TCR beta chain was identified in a study of shared clonotypes between healthy human individuals. Points from the study as a whole: Rarefaction demonstrated incomplete sorted-subset sequencing despite large depth. Generation probabilities were higher for clonotypes shared across all four sorted-subset donors than for unshared ones.

This CDR3 is built from 11 residues. The V gene lost 6 bases and the J gene lost 6 bases, with 8 bases spanning the gap. Concerning this clone itself: Its antigen is as yet unknown.

Sorted-subset replicate PCRs used roughly 220 ng DNA, 25,000 to 30,000 T cell genomes. The table came from immunoSEQ multiplex PCR; TCRdb's copy has only in-frame clones and leaves some out. The sample gives some 1,100,000 clones, around 82% of which show up once; roughly 0.56% is in the top ten. The sequence derives from a man aged 18 to 30 in good health. Some clones in this sample may be carry-over from other donors' samples. The sequenced sample consisted of memory CD4+ T cells from PBMCs. Subset described: CD45RA-negative fraction. The rearrangement links TRBV23-1 to TRBJ1-1; D is undetermined. TRBV23-1 is an ORF for which the function is uncertain. Written as DNA, the CDR3 is TGCGCCAGCAGGCCGGGCTCTGAAGCTTTCTTT. It is translated as CASRPGSEAFF.